A selection of T cell receptor beta chains follows, all from one sample in a study of identical twins. TCRdb reanalysed the 5' RACE reads using MiXCR and keeps one entry per CDR3 protein. The sample has about 570,000 distinct CDR3 sequences; just under 10% are singletons. These sequences were also reported in another study, on yellow fever vaccine responses in identical twins.

Sequencing used PBMCs. The receptor source for this set is a woman aged 18-29 years in good health. The CDR3 runs from the conserved cysteine through the conserved F or W. D genes are given only for firm matches.

len	v_gene	d_gene	CDR3aa
16	TRBV5-1	TRBD2	CASSLKLAGGPDTQYF
14	TRBV7-9	-	CASSFWTDTYEQYF
16	TRBV5-1	-	CASSPEGNPDTGELFF
18	TRBV5-6	TRBD2	CASSHDLLAGGTYNEQFF
14	TRBV20-1	TRBD2	CSASGGAGTDTQYF
14	TRBV3-1	-	CASTDGQHTDTQYF
17	TRBV4-3	-	CASSQAHSLGSNQPQHF
15	TRBV5-1	-	CASSFVTGGTGELFF
17	TRBV13	-	CASSLGSGLLHAYEQYF
13	TRBV4-3	TRBD2	CASYGLATDTQYF
15	TRBV15	-	CATSRDRTDNSPLHF
14	TRBV29-1	TRBD1	CSVAGTGFGNEQFF
11	TRBV28	-	CASSYRETQYF
15	TRBV3-1	-	CASSCRDESNYGYTF
17	TRBV27	-	CASTPLQGWSNTGELFF
11	TRBV6-5	-	CASRIGDEQFF
15	TRBV7-8	-	CASSLARSPYNEQFF
18	TRBV3-1	-	CTSSFLLQGLMEPDTQYF
14	TRBV12-3/TRBV12-4	-	CASSFRVAYNEQFF
14	TRBV7-6	-	CASSLAGGIDTQYF
12	TRBV20-1	TRBD2	CSAPRGGYEQYF
15	TRBV9	TRBD2	CASSRRGGEENEQFF
16	TRBV5-5	-	CASSLAKQGGPDTQYF